This T cell receptor (beta chain) was recovered during a study of cytomegalovirus exposure and HLA in healthy donors. As for the study in general: Findings of an earlier analysis included some 120 million unique TCR beta sequences from 180 million or so T cells.

Germline loops: CDR1 LGHNA, CDR2 YSLEER. V was pared by 2 bases and J by 4 bases, with 3 bases of the junction left unmatched. The CDR3 extends over 14 amino acids. A multiplex PCR was run with 60 Vbeta primers and 13 Jbeta primers. Only in-frame clones appear in the TCRdb table, and some are missing; sequencing was by immunoSEQ multiplex PCR. The sample has roughly 140,000 clones; roughly 80% are singletons. Study results and limitations: Specificity of a few CMV-associated chains for CMV antigens was verified in vitro. Apparent HLA restriction characterized most CMV-associated TCR beta chains in a later analysis. The study recorded about 160 TCR beta chains that were cytomegalovirus-associated.

As concerns this clone: Its antigen is unknown.

The chain employs TRBV4-3 and TRBJ1-1; 8 bases line up with TRBD1. Sample: PBMCs. This clonotype was sampled from a young man in good health and CMV-seropositive. The CDR3 loop is CASSQLTGGTEAFF. Here the CDR3 DNA reads TGCGCCAGCAGCCAATTAACAGGGGGCACTGAAGCTTTCTTT.